This T cell receptor (beta chain) was profiled in a study of shared clonotypes between healthy human individuals. Study-level information: Donor composition was a couple of women and a few men, aged 18 to 49. Study results and caveats: The generation probabilities recorded for non-shared clonotypes fell below those of clonotypes shared by all four donors. Apart from blood, nothing was sampled; tissue repertoires likely differ.

As defined, naive CD8 cells were CD45RO-negative and positively selected for CCR7, with terminally differentiated effector memory CD45RA+ cells excluded. Recent acute infections and vaccinations were absent in the healthy HIV-negative adult donors. From germline, CDR1 is SGHVS and CDR2 FQNEAQ. With V trimmed by 0 bases and J by 5 bases, 5 bases remained unmatched. There are 15 residues in the CDR3. The table came from immunoSEQ multiplex PCR; TCRdb's copy has only in-frame clones and leaves some out. The table lists roughly 2,000,000 clones, less than 95% of them singletons, with approximately 1% in the top ten. About this clone itself: Its antigen is still unknown.

The sample comprised naive CD8+ T cells sorted from blood. The clonotype originates from a man younger than 35 in good health. The genes are TRBV7-8 and TRBJ1-1; the match to TRBD1 covers 8 bases. The CDR3 DNA follows: TGTGCCAGCAGCTTAGCGCAGGGGGCAATAACTGAAGCTTTCTTT. Encoded protein: CASSLAQGAITEAFF.